These 28 T cell receptor beta chains share one sample of origin, sequenced in a study of CD8+ T cells in alopecia areata. As to treatment: oral pan-JAK inhibitor, 5-10 mg twice daily. TCR sequencing used cDNA made by reverse transcription of extracted RNA. The repertoire was sequenced with immunoSEQ multiplex PCR; TCRdb's copy has only in-frame clones and lacks some. The sample records 80,000 to 100,000 clones, around 47% being singletons. Sequences were derived from CD8+ T cells sorted from blood, sampled at week 24, from a patient treated with tofacitinib. These receptors were collected from a human donor with alopecia areata.

The sample holds a few counts of this clone. The rearrangement joins TRBV6-4 to TRBJ2-1; weak D call: TRBD2 (6 bases). Trimming pared 3 bases from V and 6 bases from J, leaving 9 bases between. The germline gives CDR1 MRHNA, CDR2 SNTAGT. This CDR3 is 13 amino acids long. CDR3 region: CASSELASNEQFF. The CDR3 coding sequence is TGTGCCAGCAGTGAACTAGCTAGCAATGAGCAGTTCTTC.

This clone has only a few counts. V gene TRBV29-1 combines with J gene TRBJ2-7; 8 positions agree with TRBD1. Germline CDR1 is SQVTM and CDR2 is ANQGSEA. The junction had 4 bases not matched to a gene; V was cut back by 2 bases and J by 4 bases. The CDR3 has 13 amino acids. This chain's CDR3 is CSVETDRAYEQYF. CDR3 in DNA: TGCAGCGTTGAAACGGACAGGGCGTACGAGCAGTACTTC.

This clone appeared a few times. The V and J genes are TRBV23-1 and TRBJ2-2; possible D gene TRBD1, 6 bases. TRBV23-1 is recorded as an ORF, its role being uncertain. The V end was cut by 2 bases, the J end by 0 bases, with 16 bases between. The CDR3 spans 18 residues. The CDR3 DNA follows: TGCGCCAGCAGTCAAACTGGACAGATTAGCTCGAACACCGGGGAGCTGTTTTTT. Its protein is CASSQTGQISSNTGELFF.

CDR3 sequence reads: CATSRDRAGWRYEQYF. CDR3 nucleotides: TGTGCCACCAGCAGAGATCGGGCAGGGTGGAGGTACGAGCAGTACTTC. V usage is TRBV15 and J usage is TRBJ2-7; D may correspond to TRBD1 or TRBD2 (5 bases each). The CDR3 is 16 residues long. Germline-derived CDR1 and CDR2 are LNHNV and YYDKDF (reference sequence). Between the trimmed V and J ends, which lost 0 bases and 4 bases, there was a span of 16 bases.

This clone came up a few times. This rearrangement joins TRBV7-2 to TRBJ1-5; 11 bases match TRBD1. Germline values: CDR1 SGHTA, CDR2 FQGNSA. This CDR3 spans 15 amino acids. The V gene end was trimmed by 5 bases and the J gene end by 2 bases; junction bases not matched to a gene: 2. This CDR3 reads CASSPGQGGNQPQHF. DNA of the CDR3: TGTGCCAGCAGCCCGGGACAGGGGGGCAATCAGCCCCAGCATTTT.

The V gene is TRBV7-9, the J gene TRBJ1-1; D gene ambiguous. Between the trimmed V and J ends, which lost 4 bases and 7 bases, there was a span of 10 bases. Germline CDR1 and CDR2: SEHNR and FQNEAQ (reference sequence). The CDR3 covers 12 residues. For the CDR3, the DNA is TGTGCCAGCAGCTCACTGAGCGGTGAAGCTTTCTTT. Translation: CASSSLSGEAFF.

This chain links TRBV6-5 with TRBJ2-4, with 13 nucleotides matching TRBD2. CDR3 size: 16 residues. Germline values: CDR1 MNHEY, CDR2 SVGAGI. Trimming took 4 bases from V and 3 from J; bases not matched to a gene: 3. CDR3 in amino acids: CASSFTSGRDKNIQYF. The DNA for the CDR3 is TGTGCCAGCAGTTTCACTAGCGGGAGGGACAAAAACATTCAGTACTTC.

In this sample, this clone turned up a few times. The V gene is TRBV7-8, the J gene TRBJ1-2, with 9 bases identical to TRBD1. The junction had 9 bases not matched to a gene; V was cut back by 5 bases and J by 2 bases. From germline, CDR1 is SGHVS and CDR2 FQNEAQ. The CDR3 is 16 residues long. The CDR3 protein is CASSRPRDRENYGYTF. The CDR3 coding sequence is TGTGCCAGCAGCAGACCCCGGGACAGGGAGAACTATGGCTACACCTTC.

In DNA, the CDR3 is TGTGCCAGCAGTGAAATGCCGGGTACCAGGGCAGATACGCAGTATTTT. It specifies CASSEMPGTRADTQYF. J is TRBJ2-3 and V is TRBV2; weak D call: TRBD1 (5 bases). V was cut by 2 bases and J by 4 bases, with 16 bases left in between. Germline V gives CDR1 SNHLY, CDR2 FYNNEI. The CDR3 has 16 amino acids.

The chain links TRBV7-3 to TRBJ2-2; no clear D gene. The CDR3 contains 13 residues. V was shortened by 4 bases and J by 7 bases, with 10 bases between the two germline ends. CDR1 and CDR2 (germline): SGHTA, FQGTGA. CDR3 in amino acids: CASSSPGSGELFF. The CDR3 DNA reads TGTGCCAGCAGCTCCCCTGGAAGCGGGGAGCTGTTTTTT.

The rearrangement links TRBV19 to TRBJ2-7; D may match TRBD1 or TRBD2 (5 bases each). The V end was cut by 5 bases, the J end by 2 bases, with 16 bases between. The CDR3 has 15 amino acids. CDR1 LNHDA and CDR2 SQIVND come from the germline V gene (reference sequence). CDR3 amino acids: CASSERMGTPYEQYF. The CDR3 coding sequence is TGTGCCAGTAGTGAGAGAATGGGGACCCCCTACGAGCAGTACTTC. Looking up the rest from reference TRBV19 and TRBJ2-7 gives the full variable domain: DGGITQSPKYLFRKEGQNVTLSCEQNLNHDAMYWYRQDPGQGLRLIYYSQIVNDFQKGDIAEGYSVSREKKESFPLTVTSAQKNPTAFYLCASSERMGTPYEQYFGPGTRLTVT.

The genes are TRBV28 and TRBJ2-1, with 12 bases aligning to TRBD1. J gave up 7 bases and V 8 bases, and 9 bases lay outside the gene matches. The CDR3 is 15 residues long. Germline CDR1 MDHEN, CDR2 SYDVKM. CDR3 loop: CASGQGDRGRNEQFF. The DNA of the CDR3 is TGTGCCAGCGGGCAGGGGGACAGGGGGCGTAATGAGCAGTTCTTC. The full variable domain, in which reference TRBV28 and TRBJ2-1 provide the parts outside the CDR3, is DVKVTQSSRYLVKRTGEKVFLECVQDMDHENMFWYRQDPGLGLRLIYFSYDVKMKEKGDIPEGYSVSREKKERFSLILESASTNQTSMYLCASGQGDRGRNEQFFGPGTRLTVL.

The chain has TRBV27 and TRBJ2-5, with TRBD2 matching 8 bases. The length of the CDR3 is 16 residues. Trimming at V came to 2 bases and at J to 2 bases, leaving 7 bases not matched to a gene. Germline-derived CDR1 and CDR2 are MNHEY and SMNVEV (reference sequence). The CDR3 sequence: CASSLGVASGQETQYF. CDR3 nucleotide sequence: TGTGCCAGCAGTTTAGGGGTGGCTAGCGGGCAAGAGACCCAGTACTTC.

The CDR3 region has the DNA TGTGCCAGCAGTTATCGCGGGGGAGCTGGCCTCAATGAGCAGTTCTTC. Translation gives CASSYRGGAGLNEQFF. J is TRBJ2-1 and V is TRBV11-2, with 7 bases aligning to TRBD2. Germline CDR1 and CDR2: SGHAT and FQNNGV. Trimming cost V 6 bases and J 6 bases; bases outside gene matches: 14. This CDR3 contains 16 residues.

This clone was counted once. This chain connects TRBV7-9 to TRBJ1-1, with 8 bases that match TRBD1. J gave up 0 bases and V 4 bases, and 4 bases lay outside the gene matches. CDR1 SEHNR and CDR2 FQNEAQ come from the germline V gene (reference sequence). This CDR3 spans 15 amino acids. CDR3 sequence: CASSYPGGMNTEAFF. In nucleotides, the CDR3 is TGTGCCAGCAGCTACCCAGGGGGCATGAACACTGAAGCTTTCTTT. Drawing the rest from reference TRBV7-9 and TRBJ1-1, the complete variable domain is DTGVSQNPRHKITKRGQNVTFRCDPISEHNRLYWYRQTLGQGPEFLTYFQNEAQLEKSRLLSDRFSAERPKGSFSTLEIQRTEQGDSAMYLCASSYPGGMNTEAFFGQGTRLTVV.

The V call is TRBV27, the J call TRBJ2-7; 13 bases fit TRBD2. The CDR3 is 13 amino acids. Unmatched junction bases numbered 3, after V lost 6 bases and J lost 7 bases. Germline lookup yields CDR1 MNHEY and CDR2 SMNVEV (reference sequence). For the CDR3, the DNA is TGTGCCAGCAGGGTGGGACTAGCGGGAGAGCAGTACTTC. This sequence encodes CASRVGLAGEQYF.

This sequence joins TRBV29-1 and TRBJ2-7; TRBD2 aligns across 9 bases. The V gene end was trimmed by 8 bases and the J gene end by 1 base; junction bases not matched to a gene: 6. CDR1 is SQVTM and CDR2 is ANQGSEA in the germline V gene. The CDR3 has 13 amino acids. CDR3 region: CSIGTSSSYEQYF. Here the CDR3 DNA reads TGCAGCATTGGGACTAGCAGTTCCTACGAGCAGTACTTC.

The chain employs TRBV7-9 and TRBJ2-7; no firm D call. Trimming pared 4 bases from V and 0 bases from J, leaving 16 bases between. The germline V gene encodes CDR1 SEHNR and CDR2 FQNEAQ (reference sequence). The CDR3 sequence is 16 residues long. The CDR3, as DNA: TGTGCCAGCAGCTCAGCTATAGGCCTTCGCTCCTACGAGCAGTACTTC. Protein sequence: CASSSAIGLRSYEQYF.

The V gene is TRBV6-1, the J gene TRBJ1-1; no clear D gene. Trimming removed 4 bases from V and 7 bases from J, with 19 bases in between. The CDR3 length is 15 residues. Germline V gene data show CDR1 as MNHNS and CDR2 as SASEGT. The CDR3 DNA reads TGTGCCAGCAGTGTGGTCGGGTCAGGAATCCATGAAGCTTTCTTT. It translates to CASSVVGSGIHEAFF.

The V gene is TRBV7-9, the J gene TRBJ2-4; D unclear. The germline V gene encodes CDR1 SEHNR and CDR2 FQNEAQ (reference sequence). This CDR3 spans 14 amino acids. The V gene lost 4 bases and the J gene lost 5 bases, with 12 bases spanning the gap. CDR3 DNA sequence: TGTGCCAGCAGCTCCACTGTCTTAGAAAACATTCAGTACTTC. This codes for CASSSTVLENIQYF.

The rearrangement joins TRBV29-1 to TRBJ2-1, with 7 bases fitting TRBD2. V lost 6 bases and J lost 8; bases outside the gene matches: 13. This CDR3 comprises 14 residues. Per the germline V gene, CDR1 is SQVTM and CDR2 is ANQGSEA. The chain's CDR3 is CSVPGREIRDEQFF. DNA for the CDR3: TGCAGCGTACCTGGGCGGGAGATTCGCGATGAGCAGTTCTTC.

This chain links TRBV19 with TRBJ1-2, with a tentative D call TRBD1 (5 bases). Per the germline V gene, CDR1 is LNHDA and CDR2 is SQIVND (reference sequence). The CDR3 is 13 amino acids. V dropped 5 bases and J dropped 3 bases, with 10 bases sitting between them. The CDR3 reads CASSPGRDYGYTF. The CDR3 nucleotides read TGTGCCAGTAGTCCGGGCAGGGACTATGGCTACACCTTC.

V and J are TRBV7-6 and TRBJ2-7; the match to TRBD1 covers 9 bases. The junction had 4 bases not matched to a gene; V was cut back by 5 bases and J by 5 bases. The germline V gene encodes CDR1 SGHVS and CDR2 FNYEAQ. CDR3 length: 13 amino acids. The CDR3 reads CASSLRTGDEQYF. The CDR3 nucleotides are TGTGCCAGCAGCCTCAGGACAGGGGACGAGCAGTACTTC. Using reference TRBV7-6 and TRBJ2-7 for the parts outside the CDR3, the full variable domain is GAGVSQSPRYKVTKRGQDVALRCDPISGHVSLYWYRQALGQGPEFLTYFNYEAQQDKSGLPNDRFSAERPEGSISTLTIQRTEQRDSAMYRCASSLRTGDEQYFGPGTRLTVT.

The V and J genes are TRBV11-2 and TRBJ2-7; D is tentatively TRBD1 or TRBD2 (5 bases each). Germline V lookup: CDR1 SGHAT, CDR2 FQNNGV. The CDR3 consists of 16 residues. The ends were cut back, 5 bases at V and 6 bases at J, with 23 bases in the middle. This CDR3 is CASSAPGTPVSSEQYF. The CDR3 coding sequence is TGTGCCAGCAGCGCCCCCGGGACCCCCGTATCTAGCGAGCAGTACTTC.

This clone showed up many times. The chain recombines TRBV27 with TRBJ2-1; D not resolved. The CDR3 spans 12 residues. The germline CDR1 and CDR2 sequences are MNHEY and SMNVEV (reference sequence). The V end lost 3 bases, the J end lost 9 bases, and 9 bases lay between the germline ends. The CDR3 coding sequence is TGTGCCAGCAGTTTTAAGGGTACTGAGCAGTTCTTC. Translated, it gives CASSFKGTEQFF.

The chain joins TRBV27 to TRBJ2-7; D assignment may be TRBD1 or TRBD2 (5 bases each). The length of the CDR3 is 15 residues. The ends were cut back, 5 bases at V and 0 bases at J, with 14 bases in the middle. Per germline, CDR1 MNHEY and CDR2 SMNVEV (reference sequence). Written as DNA, the CDR3 is TGTGCCAGCAGTCCCTTCAAGGGGAGCTCCTACGAGCAGTACTTC. Translation gives CASSPFKGSSYEQYF.

The rearrangement links TRBV9 to TRBJ2-2, with D tentatively TRBD2 (7 bases). Germline lookup yields CDR1 SGDLS and CDR2 YYNGEE. The CDR3 extends over 14 amino acids. V was shortened by 5 bases and J by 10 bases, with 18 bases between the two germline ends. The DNA for the CDR3 is TGTGCCAGCAGTTCCTGGGGGGGCATAGAGGAGCTGTTTTTT. It encodes CASSSWGGIEELFF. The full variable domain, with the rest looked up from reference TRBV9 and TRBJ2-2, is DSGVTQTPKHLITATGQRVTLRCSPRSGDLSVYWYQQSLDQGLQFLIQYYNGEERAKGNILERFSAQQFPDLHSELNLSSLELGDSALYFCASSSWGGIEELFFGEGSRLTVL.

The J gene is TRBJ1-2, the V gene TRBV19, with D maybe TRBD1 (5 bases). Germline V CDR1 and CDR2: LNHDA, SQIVND (reference sequence). There are 12 residues in the CDR3. Trimming removed 7 bases at V and 2 bases at J, with 8 bases between. The chain's CDR3 is CASKGANYGYTF. The CDR3 coding sequence is TGTGCCAGTAAAGGGGCAAACTATGGCTACACCTTC.